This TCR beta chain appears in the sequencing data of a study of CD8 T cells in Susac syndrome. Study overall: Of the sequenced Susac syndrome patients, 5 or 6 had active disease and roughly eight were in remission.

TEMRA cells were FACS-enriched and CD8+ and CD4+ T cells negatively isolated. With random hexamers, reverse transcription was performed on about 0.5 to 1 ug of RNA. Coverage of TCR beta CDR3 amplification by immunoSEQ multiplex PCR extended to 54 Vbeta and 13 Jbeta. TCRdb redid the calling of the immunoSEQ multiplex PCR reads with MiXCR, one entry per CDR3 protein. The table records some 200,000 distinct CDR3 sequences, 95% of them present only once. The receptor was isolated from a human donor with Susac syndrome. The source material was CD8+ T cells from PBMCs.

The chain's CDR3 is CASSPGEVRNEQYF. CDR3 DNA: TGTGCCAGCAGCCCTGGGGAGGTAAGGAACGAGCAGTACTTC. The chain employs TRBV13 and TRBJ2-7; D possibly corresponds to TRBD2 (6 bases). Germline V gene sequence: CDR1 PRHDT, CDR2 FYEKMQ (reference sequence). V was shortened by 5 bases and J by 5 bases, with 16 bases between the two germline ends. The CDR3 length is 14 residues.